This TCR beta chain comes out of a study of T cell responses to AZD1222 COVID-19 vaccine. This CDR3 contains 16 residues. The V and J ends lost 3 bases and 7 bases respectively, with 18 bases between them. Germline assignment: CDR1 SGHTA and CDR2 FQGNSA. Second-dose schedules of about 4 or about 12 weeks were combined. Broader study findings: Donors, mostly white British, included more females; clonal diversity was possibly underestimated. Spike was spanned by vaccine-associated CD4 TCRs, with dominance at 160-218 and 743-854. Elevations in Spike-specific TCR breadth and depth followed administration of two AZD1222 doses.

A remark on this clone: Its antigen is not identified.

Repertoires were generated with immunoSEQ multiplex PCR, while TCRdb's copy carries only in-frame clones and drops some. The sample carries approximately 18,000 clones, about three quarters recorded once. The specimen was peripheral blood, collected 28 days after the second AZD1222 dose. The V call is TRBV7-2, the J call TRBJ1-4, with D unclear. The sequence came from an adult who received the AZD1222 COVID-19 vaccine. In DNA form, the CDR3 reads TGTGCCAGCAGCTTCCAGGAGGCGGGGAGCGGTGAAAAACTGTTTTTT. This gives the protein CASSFQEAGSGEKLFF.